The 23 T cell receptor beta chains in this list originate from one sample, sequenced in a study of OX40 agonist ivuxolimab in advanced cancers. Clones were read by immunoSEQ multiplex PCR, and TCRdb kept only the in-frame ones, dropping some. The sample consists of about 67,000 clones, approximately 80% of them appearing once. This material consisted of CD4+ or CD8+ T cells sorted from blood, taken in a trial of the OX40 agonist ivuxolimab. Receptors were obtained from an adult with an advanced solid tumor such as melanoma, head and neck, liver or kidney cancer.

A few counts support this clone. The chain couples TRBV7-3 to TRBJ2-2; D is unresolved. Trimming removed 3 bases at V and 0 bases at J, with 2 bases between. The CDR3 consists of 13 residues. The germline V gene has CDR1 SGHTA and CDR2 FQGTGA. The CDR3 spells CASSFTNTGELFF. CDR3 DNA: TGTGCCAGCAGCTTCACGAACACCGGGGAGCTGTTTTTT.

V is TRBV7-2 and J is TRBJ1-6, with D unclear. V was cut by 2 bases and J by 10 bases, with 9 bases left in between. In germline, CDR1 is SGHTA, CDR2 FQGNSA. CDR3 size: 13 residues. The CDR3 DNA is TGTGCCAGCAGCTTAATCGGTAACTCACCCCTCCACTTT. Translating it yields CASSLIGNSPLHF.

This clone was seen once. The rearrangement uses TRBV5-8 and TRBJ2-7, with 12 bases lining up with TRBD1. With V trimmed by 1 base and J by 2 bases, 4 bases remained unmatched. Germline V gene sequence: CDR1 SGHTS, CDR2 YDEGEE. This CDR3 is 16 amino acids long. CDR3 sequence reads: CASSLPGTGGAYEQYF. The CDR3 DNA is TGTGCCAGCAGCTTGCCCGGGACAGGGGGCGCCTACGAGCAGTACTTC.

The genes are TRBV5-1 and TRBJ2-3; TRBD2 aligns across 8 bases. V gave up 4 bases and J gave up 4 bases; unmatched junction bases: 11. Germline V gene lookup returns CDR1 SGHRS and CDR2 YFSETQ. This CDR3 spans 16 amino acids. This CDR3 is CASSRRLAIEADTQYF. The CDR3 DNA reads as TGCGCCAGCAGCAGGCGACTAGCGATTGAGGCAGATACGCAGTATTTT.

The V call is TRBV5-6, the J call TRBJ1-1; 8 nucleotides line up with TRBD1. CDR1 is SGHDT, CDR2 YYEEEE, per germline. Germline trimming cut 3 bases from V and 5 bases from J; bases unmatched to any gene: 6. The CDR3 spans 14 residues. Here the CDR3 DNA reads TGTGCCAGCAGCTCGCTCCAGGGGGCGACTGAAGCTTTCTTT. Residues: CASSSLQGATEAFF. Drawing the rest from reference TRBV5-6 and TRBJ1-1, the complete variable domain is DAGVTQSPTHLIKTRGQQVTLRCSPKSGHDTVSWYQQALGQGPQFIFQYYEEEERQRGNFPDRFSGHQFPNYSSELNVNALLLGDSALYLCASSSLQGATEAFFGQGTRLTVV.

This clone has just one count. The chain has TRBV18 and TRBJ2-2; TRBD2 is a possible D gene (6 bases). CDR1 is KGHSH, CDR2 LQKENI, per germline. Trimming cost V 1 base and J 2 bases, with 8 bases left between them. This CDR3 comprises 15 residues. CDR3 nucleotides: TGTGCCAGCTCACCACAGGACTACAACACCGGGGAGCTGTTTTTT. It codes for CASSPQDYNTGELFF.

This clone was detected only once. The genes are TRBV9 and TRBJ1-1; D remains unclear. The germline gives CDR1 SGDLS, CDR2 YYNGEE. The ends were cut back, 7 bases at V and 9 bases at J, with 16 bases in the middle. The length of the CDR3 is 12 residues. The CDR3 DNA sequence: TGTGCCAGCGTCGGAGTCGGCGAGAAAGCTTTCTTT. Encoded protein: CASVGVGEKAFF.

The count of this clone is one. The J gene is TRBJ2-5, the V gene TRBV18, with unresolved D. This CDR3 is 15 amino acids long. Germline-derived CDR1 and CDR2 are KGHSH and LQKENI. With 3 bases removed from V and 6 bases from J, the gap between germline ends came to 17 bases. The CDR3: CASSPDDSPPQTQYF. CDR3 DNA sequence: TGTGCCAGCTCACCCGATGACTCCCCCCCTCAGACCCAGTACTTC.

The chain recombines TRBV4-1 with TRBJ2-5; a weak D match, TRBD2 (6 bases). The V gene's germline CDR1 is MGHRA and CDR2 YSYEKL. V lost 3 bases to trimming and J lost 2 bases, with 10 bases between them. This CDR3 is 14 amino acids long. In DNA, the CDR3 is TGCGCCAGCAGCCATGTAGCGGTACAAGAGACCCAGTACTTC. Translating it yields CASSHVAVQETQYF.

This chain links TRBV9 with TRBJ1-3, with D unresolved. In germline, CDR1 is SGDLS, CDR2 YYNGEE. There are 15 residues in the CDR3. V was trimmed by 0 bases and J by 0 bases, leaving 7 bases between them. This CDR3 is CASSVGDSSGNTIYF. The CDR3 bases are TGTGCCAGCAGCGTAGGGGATTCCTCTGGAAACACCATATATTTT.

For this clone: Germline and junction disagree at one end, which may indicate a read error. V usage is TRBV7-9 and J usage is TRBJ2-7, with 9 bases lining up with TRBD1. From germline, CDR1 is SEHNR and CDR2 FQNEAQ (reference sequence). The CDR3 consists of 15 residues. CDR3 DNA sequence: TGTGCCAGCAGCCTAGCCGGGACAGGGTTCCACGAGCAGTACTTC. Its translation: CASSLAGTGFHEQYF.

With respect to this clone: One junction end does not reproduce the germline sequence, and a read error may be involved. Other DNA sequences in the same sample also yield this CDR3. V and J are TRBV27 and TRBJ1-2; D uncertain. This CDR3 is built from 11 residues. Germline CDR1 is MNHEY and CDR2 is SMNVEV (reference sequence). The CDR3 nucleotides are TGCGCCAGCCGATCGGGTTTTGGCTACACCTTC. It is translated as CASRSGFGYTF.

This chain connects TRBV5-4 to TRBJ2-5; 7 bases line up with TRBD1. The junction had 11 bases not matched to a gene; V was cut back by 4 bases and J by 5 bases. The CDR3 loop spans 15 amino acids. The germline CDR1 and CDR2 sequences are SGHNT and YYREEE (reference sequence). CDR3 in amino acids: CASSLWDSQTETQYF. In DNA form, the CDR3 reads TGTGCCAGCAGCCTGTGGGACAGTCAGACTGAGACCCAGTACTTC. Based on the CDR3 plus reference TRBV5-4 and TRBJ2-5, the full variable domain is ETGVTQSPTHLIKTRGQQVTLRCSSQSGHNTVSWYQQALGQGPQFIFQYYREEENGRGNFPPRFSGLQFPNYSSELNVNALELDDSALYLCASSLWDSQTETQYFGPGTRLLVL.

The chain joins TRBV5-1 to TRBJ2-1; no firm D call. Trimming pared 0 bases from V and 6 bases from J, leaving 13 bases between. The CDR3 contains 15 residues. The germline gives CDR1 SGHRS, CDR2 YFSETQ. CDR3 loop: CASSLVLSDPNEQFF. CDR3 coding DNA: TGCGCCAGCAGCTTGGTTCTATCCGACCCCAATGAGCAGTTCTTC.

The J gene is TRBJ2-5, the V gene TRBV29-1, with a possible D match to TRBD2 (6 bases). The germline V and J ends were trimmed by 3 bases and 4 bases, with 12 bases remaining between them. CDR1 and CDR2 from the germline V gene are SQVTM and ANQGSEA. The CDR3 sequence is 13 residues long. Here the CDR3 reads CSVDLRGGETQYF. The CDR3 DNA follows: TGCAGCGTTGATCTGCGGGGCGGAGAGACCCAGTACTTC.

By share of the sample, this clone is large (0.1 to 1%). The chain is built from TRBV15 and TRBJ2-5, with TRBD2 identical over 8 bases. The trim removed 8 bases at V and 5 bases at J, leaving 7 bases unmatched. The CDR3 loop spans 13 amino acids. Per germline, CDR1 LNHNV and CDR2 YYDKDF (reference sequence). The CDR3 DNA follows: TGTGCCACCGGGGATATAGCGGGGGAGACCCAGTACTTC. Encoded protein: CATGDIAGETQYF.

The V and J genes are TRBV15 and TRBJ2-7, with 7 positions matching TRBD1. The CDR3 runs 15 residues. CDR1 is LNHNV, CDR2 YYDKDF, per germline (reference sequence). J gave up 3 bases and V 1 base, and 6 bases lay outside the gene matches. CDR3 sequence: CATSRVGTESYEQYF. The CDR3 DNA reads as TGTGCCACCAGCAGAGTCGGGACAGAAAGCTACGAGCAGTACTTC.

This rearrangement joins TRBV28 to TRBJ2-5; either TRBD1 or TRBD2 may fit D (5 bases each). The CDR3 spans 17 residues. Germline CDR1 and CDR2: MDHEN and SYDVKM. Between the trimmed V and J ends, which lost 6 bases and 0 bases, there was a span of 20 bases. The CDR3 loop reads CASRPRDLREDQETQYF. The CDR3 DNA follows: TGTGCCAGCAGACCTAGGGACCTACGTGAAGACCAAGAGACCCAGTACTTC.

The count of this clone is one. The chain uses TRBV9 and TRBJ1-2; 9 nucleotides agree with TRBD1. Per the germline V gene, CDR1 is SGDLS and CDR2 is YYNGEE. V lost 0 bases, J lost 4 bases, and 13 bases stayed unmatched. This CDR3 contains 18 residues. CDR3 sequence (DNA): TGTGCCAGCAGCGTAGGGGGTGGACAGGGGACCCTTTTCTATGGCTACACCTTC. Protein sequence: CASSVGGGQGTLFYGYTF.

The chain joins TRBV4-1 to TRBJ2-3; 9 bases fit TRBD1. Germline assignment: CDR1 MGHRA and CDR2 YSYEKL. After removal of 4 bases from V and 1 base from J, the junction contained 3 bases not matched to a gene. The CDR3 runs 15 residues. CDR3 sequence: CASSPGQGGTDTQYF. The CDR3 coding sequence is TGCGCCAGCAGCCCGGGACAGGGAGGCACAGATACGCAGTATTTT.

There are a few counts of this clone. The rearrangement links TRBV6-1 to TRBJ1-2; D remains ambiguous. The germline V gene has CDR1 MNHNS and CDR2 SASEGT. This CDR3 has 14 residues. Trimming shortened V by 3 bases and J by 6 bases, and 14 bases separated the two germline ends. The CDR3 spells CASSDSNPRDGYTF. The CDR3 DNA follows: TGTGCCAGCAGTGACAGCAATCCAAGGGATGGCTACACCTTC.

This chain links TRBV7-8 with TRBJ2-7, with TRBD1 identical over 7 bases. The CDR3 spans 16 residues. Germline CDR1 SGHVS, CDR2 FQNEAQ. The V and J ends lost 8 bases and 0 bases, in that order; junction bases with no gene match: 13. CDR3 nucleotide sequence: TGTGCCAGCGGCACCCAAACCGGGACAGCCTCCTACGAGCAGTACTTC. This codes for CASGTQTGTASYEQYF.

The rearrangement links TRBV2 to TRBJ1-1; 7 bases map to TRBD1. The V segment lost 0 bases and the J segment 0 bases; nucleotides outside the gene matches: 7. CDR1 SNHLY and CDR2 FYNNEI come from the germline V gene. This CDR3 has 17 residues. The CDR3 DNA follows: TGTGCCAGCAGTGAAGCTAGTCCGGGACAGCTGAACACTGAAGCTTTCTTT. Translated: CASSEASPGQLNTEAFF.